The rows below give T cell receptor beta chains drawn from one sample of a study of CD8+ T cells in alopecia areata. Generated by immunoSEQ multiplex PCR, the TCRdb table keeps only in-frame clones and is missing some. The sample consists of 150,000 to 200,000 clones, less than 75% of them appearing once. This material consisted of CD4+ T cells sorted from blood, taken at approximately week 61, from a patient treated with tofacitinib. The receptors were gathered from a human donor with alopecia areata. The CDR3 runs from the conserved cysteine through the conserved F or W. Each record gives: clone size, V gene, D gene, J gene, CDR3 DNA, CDR3 protein. A D gene is named only where the DNA matches it firmly. Expanded clones get a size class; other rows say once, few or many, or leave the size out.

abundance: NA
v_gene: TRBV4-1
d_gene: TRBD1
j_gene: TRBJ2-3
CDR3nt: TGCGCCAGCGGACAGGCGAGCACAGATACGCAGTATTTT
CDR3aa: CASGQASTDTQYF

abundance: few
v_gene: TRBV7-9
d_gene: NA
j_gene: TRBJ2-1
CDR3nt: TGTGCCAGCAGCTTAGGGACTCCGGAGCAGTTCTTC
CDR3aa: CASSLGTPEQFF

abundance: few
v_gene: TRBV4-1
d_gene: NA
j_gene: TRBJ2-1
CDR3nt: TGCGCCAGCAGCCAAGATTTGGCGGGGCATCGTGAGCAGTTCTTC
CDR3aa: CASSQDLAGHREQFF

abundance: NA
v_gene: TRBV6-1
d_gene: NA
j_gene: TRBJ2-7
CDR3nt: TGTGCCAGCAGTGGACAGAAATCCTACGAGCAGTACTTC
CDR3aa: CASSGQKSYEQYF

abundance: NA
v_gene: TRBV6-6
d_gene: NA
j_gene: TRBJ1-1
CDR3nt: TGTGCCAGCAGTTCCTCGTCGGGCGCTGCGGCTTTCTTT
CDR3aa: CASSSSSGAAAFF

abundance: NA
v_gene: TRBV2
d_gene: NA
j_gene: TRBJ2-7
CDR3nt: TGTGCCAGCAGGCCCGACAGGAGGTCCTACGAGCAGTACTTC
CDR3aa: CASRPDRRSYEQYF

abundance: once
v_gene: TRBV2
d_gene: TRBD2
j_gene: TRBJ2-5
CDR3nt: TGTGCCAGCAGCAGGACTAGCGTAGAAGAGACCCAGTACTTC
CDR3aa: CASSRTSVEETQYF

abundance: NA
v_gene: TRBV15
d_gene: TRBD1
j_gene: TRBJ2-5
CDR3nt: TGTGCCACGGGACAGGGGAGGGAGACCCAGTACTTC
CDR3aa: CATGQGRETQYF

abundance: NA
v_gene: TRBV5-1
d_gene: NA
j_gene: TRBJ2-3
CDR3nt: TGCGCCAGCAGCTTCAGGGGCGACACAGATACGCAGTATTTT
CDR3aa: CASSFRGDTDTQYF

abundance: NA
v_gene: TRBV25-1
d_gene: NA
j_gene: TRBJ2-7
CDR3nt: TGTGCCAGCAGGGCCACAGGGTACGAGCAGTACTTC
CDR3aa: CASRATGYEQYF

abundance: NA
v_gene: TRBV27
d_gene: NA
j_gene: TRBJ2-6
CDR3nt: TGTGCCAGCAGGGGGGCTGGGGCCAACGTCCTGACTTTC
CDR3aa: CASRGAGANVLTF

abundance: NA
v_gene: TRBV9
d_gene: NA
j_gene: TRBJ2-5
CDR3nt: TGTGCCAGCAGCGTAGAACAGGGAGAGACCCAGTACTTC
CDR3aa: CASSVEQGETQYF

abundance: NA
v_gene: TRBV2
d_gene: NA
j_gene: TRBJ1-1
CDR3nt: TGTGCCAGCAGCTGGGGGAACACTGAAGCTTTCTTT
CDR3aa: CASSWGNTEAFF

abundance: NA
v_gene: TRBV11-3
d_gene: NA
j_gene: TRBJ2-1
CDR3nt: TGTGCCAGCAGCCACGGCCCCAATGAGCAGTTCTTC
CDR3aa: CASSHGPNEQFF

abundance: NA
v_gene: TRBV7-2
d_gene: NA
j_gene: TRBJ2-7
CDR3nt: TGTGCCAGCAGCTGGACTCCCCTCTACGAGCAGTACTTC
CDR3aa: CASSWTPLYEQYF

abundance: once
v_gene: TRBV30
d_gene: NA
j_gene: TRBJ1-1
CDR3nt: TGTGCCTGGGCACAGGGAGGGTACACTGAAGCTTTCTTT
CDR3aa: CAWAQGGYTEAFF

abundance: NA
v_gene: TRBV14
d_gene: NA
j_gene: TRBJ2-2
CDR3nt: TGTGCCAGCAGCTCTTTAGGCGGGGCCGGGGAGCTGTTTTTT
CDR3aa: CASSSLGGAGELFF

abundance: NA
v_gene: TRBV30
d_gene: NA
j_gene: TRBJ2-7
CDR3nt: TGTGCCTGGAGCGTAGCCGGCGGCGTTGGGGAGCAGTACTTC
CDR3aa: CAWSVAGGVGEQYF

abundance: few
v_gene: TRBV11-3
d_gene: NA
j_gene: TRBJ2-1
CDR3nt: TGTGCCAGCAGCCCGAGGTGGGCCGGTGAGCAGTTCTTC
CDR3aa: CASSPRWAGEQFF

abundance: NA
v_gene: TRBV7-7
d_gene: NA
j_gene: TRBJ2-1
CDR3nt: TGTGCTAGCAGCAAAGGGCCTAACAATGAGCAGTTCTTC
CDR3aa: CASSKGPNNEQFF

abundance: NA
v_gene: TRBV11-2
d_gene: NA
j_gene: TRBJ1-4
CDR3nt: TGTGCCAGCAGCTTAGTGTATGAAAAACTGTTTTTT
CDR3aa: CASSLVYEKLFF

abundance: NA
v_gene: TRBV15
d_gene: NA
j_gene: TRBJ1-2
CDR3nt: TGTGCCACCAGCAGGGGCGGGAGCTATGGCTACACCTTC
CDR3aa: CATSRGGSYGYTF

abundance: NA
v_gene: TRBV5-1
d_gene: NA
j_gene: TRBJ1-4
CDR3nt: TGCGCCAGCAGCGAGAGAGGCTTCGGCGAAAAACTGTTTTTT
CDR3aa: CASSERGFGEKLFF

abundance: NA
v_gene: TRBV30
d_gene: NA
j_gene: TRBJ1-2
CDR3nt: TGTGCCTGGAACTCGGGGTTAGACTATGGCTACACCTTC
CDR3aa: CAWNSGLDYGYTF

abundance: NA
v_gene: TRBV2
d_gene: NA
j_gene: TRBJ2-4
CDR3nt: TGTGCCAGCAGTGGGCTGGGATCGAGGGGCAAAAACATTCAGTACTTC
CDR3aa: CASSGLGSRGKNIQYF

abundance: NA
v_gene: TRBV6-1
d_gene: TRBD2
j_gene: TRBJ2-3
CDR3nt: TGTGCCAGCAGGGAGGGACTAGGAGTCACAGATACGCAGTATTTT
CDR3aa: CASREGLGVTDTQYF

abundance: NA
v_gene: TRBV29-1
d_gene: TRBD2
j_gene: TRBJ2-7
CDR3nt: TGCAGCGTGGGGACTAGCGGGATCTACGAGCAGTACTTC
CDR3aa: CSVGTSGIYEQYF

abundance: NA
v_gene: TRBV15
d_gene: TRBD1
j_gene: TRBJ2-3
CDR3nt: TGTGCCACCAGCATTTCACAGGGGAGCACAGATACGCAGTATTTT
CDR3aa: CATSISQGSTDTQYF

abundance: NA
v_gene: TRBV4-1
d_gene: NA
j_gene: TRBJ1-5
CDR3nt: TGCGCCAGCAGCCGAGCCACGGTTGGCGGTTCGAATCAGCCCCAGCATTTT
CDR3aa: CASSRATVGGSNQPQHF

abundance: NA
v_gene: TRBV30
d_gene: TRBD2
j_gene: TRBJ2-2
CDR3nt: TGTGCCTGGAGACTACCGGGGGGGAACACCGGGGAGCTGTTTTTT
CDR3aa: CAWRLPGGNTGELFF

abundance: few
v_gene: TRBV29-1
d_gene: TRBD1
j_gene: TRBJ2-6
CDR3nt: TGCAGCGTTTCCGGGACAGCGAAAATCTCTGGGGCCAACGTCCTGACTTTC
CDR3aa: CSVSGTAKISGANVLTF

abundance: NA
v_gene: TRBV5-5
d_gene: NA
j_gene: TRBJ1-5
CDR3nt: TGTGCCAGCAGCCCTGGCCCGGGGGCTAGGGGCAATCAGCCCCAGCATTTT
CDR3aa: CASSPGPGARGNQPQHF

abundance: few
v_gene: TRBV6-5
d_gene: TRBD1
j_gene: TRBJ1-6
CDR3nt: TGTGCCAGCAGTTACGGGACAGGGCTATCACCCCTCCACTTT
CDR3aa: CASSYGTGLSPLHF

abundance: few
v_gene: TRBV19
d_gene: NA
j_gene: TRBJ1-1
CDR3nt: TGTGCCAGTAGTAAGCCAGGGAGTGAGCGGAACACTGAAGCTTTCTTT
CDR3aa: CASSKPGSERNTEAFF

abundance: NA
v_gene: TRBV18
d_gene: NA
j_gene: TRBJ1-2
CDR3nt: TGTGCCAGCTCACCCAGCGGCGGCTCGGACTATGGCTACACCTTC
CDR3aa: CASSPSGGSDYGYTF

abundance: NA
v_gene: TRBV29-1
d_gene: NA
j_gene: TRBJ2-7
CDR3nt: TGCAGCGTTGGGCGGACAGTCAGCTCCTACGAGCAGTACTTC
CDR3aa: CSVGRTVSSYEQYF

abundance: NA
v_gene: TRBV12-5
d_gene: TRBD1
j_gene: TRBJ1-4
CDR3nt: TGTGCTAGTGGTTTGGGACAGGGGAGGGAAAAACTGTTTTTT
CDR3aa: CASGLGQGREKLFF

abundance: NA
v_gene: TRBV2
d_gene: TRBD1
j_gene: TRBJ1-1
CDR3nt: TGTGCCAGCAAGAGCAGGGGGCTCGACACTGAAGCTTTCTTT
CDR3aa: CASKSRGLDTEAFF

abundance: NA
v_gene: TRBV30
d_gene: NA
j_gene: TRBJ1-1
CDR3nt: TGTGCCTGGAGTGTGACGGTCATTGAAGCTTTCTTT
CDR3aa: CAWSVTVIEAFF

abundance: NA
v_gene: TRBV6-5
d_gene: NA
j_gene: TRBJ1-3
CDR3nt: TGTGCCAGCAGTTACACCCGACGGGGACCTGGAAACACCATATATTTT
CDR3aa: CASSYTRRGPGNTIYF

abundance: few
v_gene: TRBV5-1
d_gene: TRBD1
j_gene: TRBJ2-3
CDR3nt: TGCGCCAGCAGCCGGGACAGGGCTGGGACAGATACGCAGTATTTT
CDR3aa: CASSRDRAGTDTQYF